The 2 T cell receptor beta chains in this list originate from one sample, sequenced in a study of T-cell reconstitution after alpha-beta-depleted transplantation in children (TCRdb year 2016). The library came from PCR. TCRdb records Illumina HiSeq 2500 as the sequencer. TCR libraries were prepared with molecular barcoding, using unique molecular identifiers to normalize TCRbeta repertoire quantification. Clones were called with MiXCR by TCRdb after fastp trimmed the public reads at Q25, and only in-frame beta chains were retained. Duplicate CDR3 protein sequences are folded into a single record with the most common DNA and genes. The sample table records some 220,000 distinct CDR3 sequences; under 9.5% of these occur just once. The ten largest account for over 5% of the sample. The input for sequencing was PBMCs from the stem cell graft donor, taken from the stem cell graft. The receptors here all came from a human donor who donated a stem cell graft to a child with acute lymphoblastic leukemia.

This clonotype turned up a few times. The chain is built from TRBV12-3 or TRBV12-4 and TRBJ2-7; TRBD2 aligns across 9 bases. J gave up 7 bases and V 6 bases, and 7 bases lay outside the gene matches. The CDR3 runs 13 residues. The CDR3 nucleotides read TGTGCCAGCAGGGCGGGGGGGCCGGGTGAGCAGTACTTC. Amino acids: CASRAGGPGEQYF.

This clonotype has more than one count but fewer than ten. The chain carries TRBV20-1 and TRBJ1-4; D not resolved. Germline CDR1 and CDR2: DFQATT and SNEGSKA (reference sequence). The V end was cut by 0 bases, the J end by 7 bases, with 15 bases between. This CDR3 contains 15 residues. The CDR3 here is CSARDMGGPGEKLFF. The CDR3 DNA sequence: TGCAGTGCTAGAGATATGGGAGGGCCGGGTGAAAAACTGTTTTTT.